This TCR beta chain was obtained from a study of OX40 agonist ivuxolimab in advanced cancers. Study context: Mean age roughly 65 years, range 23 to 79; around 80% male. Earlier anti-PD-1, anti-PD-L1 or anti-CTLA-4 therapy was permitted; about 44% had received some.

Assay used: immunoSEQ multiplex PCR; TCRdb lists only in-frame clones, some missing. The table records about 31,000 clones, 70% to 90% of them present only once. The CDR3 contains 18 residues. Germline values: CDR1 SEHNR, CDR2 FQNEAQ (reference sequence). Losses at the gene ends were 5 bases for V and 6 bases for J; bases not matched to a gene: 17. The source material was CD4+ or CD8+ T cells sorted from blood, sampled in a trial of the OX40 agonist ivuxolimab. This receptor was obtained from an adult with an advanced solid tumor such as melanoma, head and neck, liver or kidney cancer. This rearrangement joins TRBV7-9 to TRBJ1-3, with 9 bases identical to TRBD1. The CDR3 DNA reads TGTGCCAGCAGCGCATTTAGGACAGGGGTATGGAATGAAAACACCATATATTTT. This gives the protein CASSAFRTGVWNENTIYF.